These T cell receptor beta chains were read from a single sample in a study of blood T cell repertoires in COVID-19. Assay used: immunoSEQ multiplex PCR; TCRdb lists only in-frame clones, some missing. The data show over 60,000 clones, roughly 92% seen once. The sequenced sample consisted of peripheral blood. Every receptor here comes from a human donor in a cohort sampled during active COVID-19. The CDR3 runs from the conserved cysteine through the conserved F or W. D genes are given only for firm matches. For some rows the clone size is stated as once, few or many, or as a class when expanded; others skip it.

D: .; V: TRBV11-2; J: TRBJ1-2; size: .; CDR3: CASSLDPAGYYGYTF; DNA: TGTGCCAGCAGCTTAGATCCCGCAGGGTACTATGGCTACACCTTC
D: TRBD2; V: TRBV3-1/TRBV3-2; J: TRBJ2-5; size: .; CDR3: CASSRRTSGGGETQYF; DNA: TGTGCCAGCAGCCGTCGGACTAGCGGGGGTGGAGAGACCCAGTACTTC
D: .; V: TRBV2; J: TRBJ1-4; size: .; CDR3: CASSLTGMSNEKLFF; DNA: TGTGCCAGCTCTTTAACAGGGATGTCTAATGAAAAACTGTTTTTT
D: TRBD2; V: TRBV7-2; J: TRBJ2-1; size: .; CDR3: CASSLELAGYNEQFF; DNA: TGTGCCAGCAGCTTAGAACTAGCGGGCTACAATGAGCAGTTCTTC
D: TRBD1; V: TRBV5-1; J: TRBJ1-2; size: .; CDR3: CASRGDRTYGYTF; DNA: TGCGCCAGCAGAGGGGACAGGACCTATGGCTACACCTTC
D: .; V: TRBV5-6; J: TRBJ2-1; size: .; CDR3: CASSPPTGKSYNEQFF; DNA: TGTGCCAGCAGCCCACCAACAGGGAAATCCTACAATGAGCAGTTCTTC
D: TRBD2; V: TRBV6-4; J: TRBJ2-3; size: .; CDR3: CASSPSGGTDTQYF; DNA: TGTGCCAGCAGTCCTAGCGGGGGCACAGATACGCAGTATTTT
D: TRBD2; V: TRBV19; J: TRBJ2-1; size: .; CDR3: CASKAGGTYNEQFF; DNA: TGTGCCAGCAAAGCGGGAGGAACCTACAATGAGCAGTTCTTC
D: TRBD1; V: TRBV10-1; J: TRBJ1-5; size: .; CDR3: CASWGTGWDIRVCQPQHF; DNA: TGCGCCAGCTGGGGGACAGGGTGGGATATTAGGGTGTGTCAGCCCCAGCATTTT
D: .; V: TRBV29-1; J: TRBJ1-3; size: .; CDR3: CSVAGQNSGNTIYF; DNA: TGCAGCGTCGCAGGGCAAAACTCTGGAAACACCATATATTTT
D: TRBD2; V: TRBV7-2; J: TRBJ2-3; size: .; CDR3: CASSPLAGGYWTDTQYF; DNA: TGTGCCAGCAGCCCTTTAGCGGGGGGCTATTGGACAGATACGCAGTATTTT
D: TRBD2; V: TRBV30; J: TRBJ2-5; size: .; CDR3: CAWTGGRADLETQYF; DNA: TGTGCCTGGACTGGCGGGAGGGCCGACTTGGAGACCCAGTACTTC
D: .; V: TRBV14; J: TRBJ1-1; size: once; CDR3: CASSPPQTEAFF; DNA: TGTGCCAGCAGCCCCCCACAAACTGAAGCTTTCTTT
D: .; V: TRBV5-4; J: TRBJ2-1; size: .; CDR3: CASSRNSPVDEQFF; DNA: TGTGCCAGCAGCCGTAACAGCCCAGTTGATGAGCAGTTCTTC
D: .; V: TRBV30; J: TRBJ2-7; size: .; CDR3: CAWVGQSYEQYF; DNA: TGTGCCTGGGTCGGACAGTCCTACGAGCAGTACTTC
D: TRBD2; V: TRBV20-1; J: TRBJ2-7; size: .; CDR3: CSAREGWEQYF; DNA: TGCAGTGCCAGGGAGGGCTGGGAGCAGTACTTC
D: .; V: TRBV12-3/TRBV12-4; J: TRBJ2-5; size: once; CDR3: CASSFVEETQYF; DNA: TGTGCCAGCAGCTTTGTGGAGGAGACCCAGTACTTC
D: TRBD1; V: TRBV11-2; J: TRBJ1-2; size: .; CDR3: CASRWDRVYGYTF; DNA: TGTGCCAGCAGGTGGGACAGGGTCTATGGCTACACCTTC
D: .; V: TRBV7-2; J: TRBJ1-1; size: once; CDR3: CASSLDGSTEAFF; DNA: TGTGCCAGCAGCTTAGACGGTAGTACTGAAGCTTTCTTT
D: .; V: TRBV28; J: TRBJ2-2; size: .; CDR3: CASRAGTNTGELFF; DNA: TGTGCCAGCAGAGCCGGGACGAACACCGGGGAGCTGTTTTTT
D: .; V: TRBV5-5; J: TRBJ1-6; size: once; CDR3: CASSLTPEGSPLHF; DNA: TGTGCCAGCAGCCTGACCCCTGAGGGTTCACCCCTCCACTTT
D: TRBD2; V: TRBV5-6; J: TRBJ2-7; size: .; CDR3: CASSDAGGTYEQYF; DNA: TGTGCCAGCAGCGACGCCGGGGGGACCTACGAGCAGTACTTC
D: .; V: TRBV5-1; J: TRBJ1-4; size: .; CDR3: CASSLPDGVNEKLFF; DNA: TGCGCCAGCAGCTTGCCCGACGGGGTTAATGAAAAACTGTTTTTT
D: TRBD1; V: TRBV3-1/TRBV3-2; J: TRBJ2-1; size: .; CDR3: CASSQERQGSFSGMQFF; DNA: TGTGCCAGCAGCCAAGAAAGACAGGGGTCCTTTAGCGGAATGCAGTTCTTC
D: .; V: TRBV6-2/TRBV6-3; J: TRBJ2-5; size: .; CDR3: CASSPGGKETQYF; DNA: TGTGCCAGCAGTCCCGGGGGTAAAGAGACCCAGTACTTC
D: TRBD1; V: TRBV5-1; J: TRBJ1-2; size: medium-sized; CDR3: CASSFQTGGVRGYTF; DNA: TGCGCCAGCAGCTTTCAAACAGGGGGAGTAAGAGGCTACACCTTC
D: .; V: TRBV18; J: TRBJ1-5; size: .; CDR3: CASSPQGQGIEPQHF; DNA: TGTGCCAGCTCACCACAAGGGCAGGGGATCGAGCCCCAGCATTTT
D: .; V: TRBV6-6; J: TRBJ1-2; size: .; CDR3: CASKSYNYGYTF; DNA: TGTGCCAGCAAGAGTTATAACTATGGCTACACCTTC
D: TRBD1; V: TRBV6-5; J: TRBJ2-1; size: .; CDR3: CASSLGQGAGNEQFF; DNA: TGTGCCAGCAGTTTGGGACAGGGGGCAGGCAATGAGCAGTTCTTC
D: TRBD2; V: TRBV12-5; J: TRBJ2-7; size: .; CDR3: CASGLAAGGGYEQYF; DNA: TGTGCTAGTGGTTTGGCAGCGGGAGGGGGGTACGAGCAGTACTTC
D: .; V: TRBV20-1; J: TRBJ1-6; size: .; CDR3: CSASVGQIPAPLHF; DNA: TGCAGTGCTAGTGTCGGACAAATTCCCGCACCCCTCCACTTT
D: TRBD2; V: TRBV19; J: TRBJ2-5; size: .; CDR3: CASTTSGGLQETQYF; DNA: TGTGCCAGTACGACTAGCGGGGGGCTACAAGAGACCCAGTACTTC
D: TRBD2; V: TRBV6-5; J: TRBJ2-7; size: .; CDR3: CASRTSGRGSYEQYF; DNA: TGTGCCAGCAGGACTAGCGGGAGAGGGTCCTACGAGCAGTACTTC
D: TRBD1; V: TRBV6-5; J: TRBJ2-5; size: .; CDR3: CASSYSKQGSKETQYF; DNA: TGTGCCAGCAGTTACTCGAAACAGGGGTCCAAGGAGACCCAGTACTTC
D: TRBD2; V: TRBV2; J: TRBJ2-5; size: .; CDR3: CASAGGQETQYF; DNA: TGTGCCAGCGCCGGGGGGCAAGAGACCCAGTACTTC
D: .; V: TRBV12-3/TRBV12-4; J: TRBJ2-2; size: .; CDR3: CASVSSAGELFF; DNA: TGTGCCTCTGTTAGCTCGGCCGGGGAGCTGTTTTTT